A single sample gave rise to the 8 T cell receptor beta chains below, sequenced in a study of T cells expressing NK-cell markers. TCRdb processed the 5' RACE reads again and assigns one entry to each CDR3 protein, with no DNA. The sample table sets out approximately 550,000 distinct CDR3 sequences. Sequenced sample: blood T cells: a sorted CD56 or NKG2C T cell subset, CD4+ or CD8+ T cells, or bulk PBMC T cells (not recorded which). These receptors all stem from a man in his late teens or twenties in good health.

The V gene is TRBV6-5, the J gene TRBJ2-3. Germline CDR1 reads MNHEY; CDR2 reads SVGAGI. The CDR3 length is 14 residues. The CDR3 region is CASSWSGRMDTQYF.

The chain combines TRBV28 with TRBJ1-2; TCRdb returns TRBD1, unconfirmable since there is no DNA. Germline CDR1 is MDHEN and CDR2 is SYDVKM. The length of the CDR3 is 13 residues. The CDR3: CASRSPTPGGYTF.

The chain is built from TRBV4-3 and TRBJ2-3; no DNA is available, so the TRBD2 call from TCRdb remains unchecked. CDR1 and CDR2 from the germline V gene are LGHNA and YSLEER. The CDR3 is 16 residues long. The CDR3 loop is CASSHGLAGGGDTQYF.

The chain has TRBV11-3 and TRBJ2-2. From germline, CDR1 is SGHNT and CDR2 YENEEA. The CDR3 totals 16 residues. CDR3 sequence reads: CASSLLDPRGAGELFF.

The chain links TRBV12-3 or TRBV12-4 to TRBJ2-3; TCRdb proposes TRBD1, but this gene call is untestable without DNA. The CDR3 has 12 amino acids. The CDR3 loop is CASSLRAGERYF.

This chain uses TRBV12-3 or TRBV12-4 with TRBJ1-5; TCRdb proposes TRBD1, but this gene call is untestable without DNA. This CDR3 has 14 amino acids. CDR3 sequence reads: CASSRTGQGQPQHF.

J is TRBJ2-7 and V is TRBV9; TCRdb calls TRBD1, which cannot be checked without DNA. The CDR3 loop spans 15 amino acids. CDR1 SGDLS and CDR2 YYNGEE come from the germline V gene. Here the CDR3 reads CASSVAPGQGYEQYF. Complete variable domain (other parts from reference TRBV9 and TRBJ2-7): DSGVTQTPKHLITATGQRVTLRCSPRSGDLSVYWYQQSLDQGLQFLIQYYNGEERAKGNILERFSAQQFPDLHSELNLSSLELGDSALYFCASSVAPGQGYEQYFGPGTRLTVT.

V usage is TRBV18 and J usage is TRBJ2-1; TCRdb's D gene call, TRBD1, goes unchecked for lack of DNA. Germline V gene sequence: CDR1 KGHSH, CDR2 LQKENI. The CDR3 length is 15 residues. CDR3 protein: CASSPLAGEDNEQFF.